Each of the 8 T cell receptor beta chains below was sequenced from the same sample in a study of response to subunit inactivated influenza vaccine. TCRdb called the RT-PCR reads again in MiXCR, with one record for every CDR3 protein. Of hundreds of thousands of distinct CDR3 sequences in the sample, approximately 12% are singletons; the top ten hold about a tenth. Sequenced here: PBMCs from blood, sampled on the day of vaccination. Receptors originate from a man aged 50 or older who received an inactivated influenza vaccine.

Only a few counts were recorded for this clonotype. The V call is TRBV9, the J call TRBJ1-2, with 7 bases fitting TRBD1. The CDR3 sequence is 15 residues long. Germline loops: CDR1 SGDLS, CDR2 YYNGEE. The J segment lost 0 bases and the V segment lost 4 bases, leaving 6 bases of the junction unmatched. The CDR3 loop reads CASSPLGTANYGYTF. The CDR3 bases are TGTGCCAGCAGCCCCCTCGGGACAGCTAACTATGGCTACACCTTC.

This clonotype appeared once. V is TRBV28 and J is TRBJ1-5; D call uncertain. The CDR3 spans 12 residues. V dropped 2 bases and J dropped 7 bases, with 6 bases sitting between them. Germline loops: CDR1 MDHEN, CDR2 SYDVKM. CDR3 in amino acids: CASSLKGQPQHF. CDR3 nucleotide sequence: TGTGCCAGCAGTTTAAAGGGCCAGCCCCAGCATTTT.

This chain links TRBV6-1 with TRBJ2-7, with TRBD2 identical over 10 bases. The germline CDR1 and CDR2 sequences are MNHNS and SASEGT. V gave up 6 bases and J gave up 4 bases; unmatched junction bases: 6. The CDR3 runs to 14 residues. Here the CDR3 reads CASSKREGLYEQYF. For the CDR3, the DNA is TGTGCCAGCAGCAAGCGGGAGGGCCTGTACGAGCAGTACTTC.

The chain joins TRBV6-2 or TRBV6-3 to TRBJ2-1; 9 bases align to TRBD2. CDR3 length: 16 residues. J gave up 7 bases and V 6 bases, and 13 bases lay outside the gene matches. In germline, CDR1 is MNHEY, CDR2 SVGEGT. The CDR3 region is CASSGKSGGPKNEQFF. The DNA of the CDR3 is TGTGCCAGCAGCGGAAAGAGCGGGGGGCCAAAGAATGAGCAGTTCTTC.

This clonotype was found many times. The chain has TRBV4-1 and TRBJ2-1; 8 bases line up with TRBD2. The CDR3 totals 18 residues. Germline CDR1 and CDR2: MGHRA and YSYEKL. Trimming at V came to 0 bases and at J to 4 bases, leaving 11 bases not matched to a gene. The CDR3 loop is CASSQESSLAVLYNEQFF. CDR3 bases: TGCGCCAGCAGCCAAGAAAGCTCACTAGCGGTGCTGTACAATGAGCAGTTCTTC.

CDR3 amino acids: CSARDGAGGDYGYTF. In DNA form, the CDR3 reads TGCAGTGCTAGAGATGGGGCAGGGGGCGACTATGGCTACACCTTC. The chain is built from TRBV20-1 and TRBJ1-2; 8 bases are shared with TRBD1. This CDR3 is 15 amino acids long. V trimming: 0 bases; J trimming: 3 bases; junction bases outside the gene matches: 6. CDR1 and CDR2 (germline): DFQATT, SNEGSKA (reference sequence).

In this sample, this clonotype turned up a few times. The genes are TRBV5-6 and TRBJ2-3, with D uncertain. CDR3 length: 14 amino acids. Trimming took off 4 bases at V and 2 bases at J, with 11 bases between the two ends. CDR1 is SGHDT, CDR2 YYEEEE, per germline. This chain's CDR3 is CASSPPAPTDTQYF. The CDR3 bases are TGTGCCAGCAGCCCCCCAGCCCCCACAGATACGCAGTATTTT.

The CDR3 loop is CASSYGPGLRGYTF. The CDR3 DNA is TGTGCCAGCAGTTACGGGCCGGGGCTGCGTGGCTACACCTTC. The chain links TRBV6-5 to TRBJ1-2, with D perhaps TRBD1 (5 bases). Germline loops: CDR1 MNHEY, CDR2 SVGAGI. V lost 2 bases and J 7 bases, leaving 14 bases between the germline ends. This CDR3 is 14 amino acids long.